This is a list of T cell receptor beta chains from one sample in a study of blood T cell repertoires in COVID-19. The table came from immunoSEQ multiplex PCR; TCRdb's copy has only in-frame clones and leaves some out. The table records 14,000 or so clones, 65% to 85% of them present only once. The sample taken for sequencing was peripheral blood. Source of these receptors: a human donor in a cohort sampled during active COVID-19. Each CDR3 is given with its conserved first and last residue. A D gene is named only where the DNA matches it firmly. Clone size, where shown, is once, few, many, or a class for clones that have expanded.

d_call | j_call | v_call | clone_size | cdr3_aa | cdr3_nt
. | TRBJ2-1 | TRBV7-2 | . | CASTAKRSNEQFF | TGTGCCAGTACCGCTAAGCGGAGCAATGAGCAGTTCTTC
. | TRBJ1-6 | TRBV18 | few | CASSPRWSPEGNSPLHF | TGTGCCAGCTCACCCCGGTGGTCTCCCGAGGGAAATTCACCCCTCCACTTT
. | TRBJ2-2 | TRBV7-9 | . | CASSPRAVLAGELFF | TGTGCCAGCAGCCCGAGGGCCGTTTTGGCCGGGGAGCTGTTTTTT
TRBD1 | TRBJ1-2 | TRBV5-1 | . | CASTQRQGNYGYTF | TGCGCCAGCACGCAGCGACAGGGGAACTATGGCTACACCTTC
TRBD1 | TRBJ2-7 | TRBV4-1 | . | CASSRDRDFYEQYF | TGCGCCAGCAGCCGGGACAGGGACTTCTACGAGCAGTACTTC
. | TRBJ1-2 | TRBV6-5 | . | CASSSGLGYTF | TGTGCCAGCAGTTCTGGACTGGGCTACACCTTC
. | TRBJ1-5 | TRBV2 | . | CASRRSGQPQHF | TGTGCCAGCAGGAGGTCCGGGCAGCCCCAGCATTTT
TRBD2 | TRBJ2-1 | TRBV18 | few | CASSPPDGLAGGNEQFF | TGTGCCAGCTCACCACCGGACGGATTAGCGGGAGGGAATGAGCAGTTCTTC
. | TRBJ2-7 | TRBV7-6 | . | CASSLAPGLDYEQYF | TGTGCCAGCAGCTTAGCCCCGGGACTCGACTACGAGCAGTACTTC
. | TRBJ2-1 | TRBV28 | . | CASIPTSPGAYNEQFF | TGTGCCAGCATCCCCACTAGCCCTGGAGCCTACAATGAGCAGTTCTTC
TRBD1 | TRBJ2-7 | TRBV5-4 | . | CASSTGQDIYEQYF | TGTGCCAGCAGCACGGGACAGGACATCTACGAGCAGTACTTC
. | TRBJ2-1 | TRBV7-6 | . | CASSSGYNEQFF | TGTGCCAGCAGTTCGGGCTACAATGAGCAGTTCTTC
TRBD2 | TRBJ2-1 | TRBV15 | . | CATSRTSGPYNEQFF | TGTGCCACCAGCAGAACTAGCGGTCCTTACAATGAGCAGTTCTTC
TRBD1 | TRBJ2-6 | TRBV4-1 | . | CASSTNRDRVSGANVLTF | TGCGCCAGCAGCACCAATCGGGACAGGGTCTCTGGGGCCAACGTCCTGACTTTC
. | TRBJ2-1 | TRBV4-3 | . | CASSQATVGSYNEQFF | TGCGCCAGCAGCCAAGCGACAGTGGGGTCCTACAATGAGCAGTTCTTC
. | TRBJ2-3 | TRBV2 | . | CASKIVGQRDTQYF | TGTGCCAGCAAGATCGTTGGGCAAAGAGATACGCAGTATTTT
. | TRBJ2-7 | TRBV28 | . | CASGRNEQYF | TGTGCCAGCGGGAGGAACGAGCAGTACTTC
. | TRBJ1-1 | TRBV3-1/TRBV3-2 | . | CASSPHVGGNTEAFF | TGTGCCAGCAGCCCACATGTGGGGGGGAACACTGAAGCTTTCTTT
TRBD1 | TRBJ1-1 | TRBV25-1 | . | CASSWKGASEAFF | TGTGCCAGCAGTTGGAAGGGGGCATCTGAAGCTTTCTTT
TRBD2 | TRBJ2-5 | TRBV18 | . | CASSRALAGGQETQYF | TGTGCCAGCTCCCGGGCACTAGCGGGGGGTCAAGAGACCCAGTACTTC
TRBD2 | TRBJ2-1 | TRBV18 | . | CASSPGTSGVYNEQFF | TGTGCCAGCTCACCCGGGACTAGCGGGGTCTACAATGAGCAGTTCTTC
. | TRBJ2-6 | TRBV5-5 | . | CASSLAWAISGANVLTF | TGTGCCAGCAGCTTGGCGTGGGCGATCTCTGGGGCCAACGTCCTGACTTTC
TRBD1 | TRBJ2-3 | TRBV28 | . | CASSRWVGRDRGSGAVSTQYF | TGTGCCAGCAGCCGTTGGGTAGGCCGGGACAGGGGGAGTGGGGCAGTGAGCACGCAGTATTTT
TRBD1 | TRBJ2-2 | TRBV6-5 | once | CATKAGTAFSGELFF | TGTGCCACCAAGGCCGGGACAGCTTTTTCCGGGGAGCTGTTTTTT
. | TRBJ2-7 | TRBV7-2 | . | CASSQGRINYEQYF | TGTGCCAGCAGCCAGGGTCGGATCAACTACGAGCAGTACTTC
. | TRBJ2-2 | TRBV7-8 | few | CASEGRELFF | TGTGCCAGCGAGGGCCGGGAGCTGTTTTTT
TRBD1 | TRBJ2-7 | TRBV5-4 | few | CASSSVDRGLYEQYF | TGTGCCAGCAGCTCGGTGGACAGGGGGCTGTACGAGCAGTACTTC
. | TRBJ1-4 | TRBV5-5 | . | CASTPRWGRGNEKLFF | TGTGCCAGCACCCCACGGTGGGGCAGGGGTAATGAAAAACTGTTTTTT
. | TRBJ1-6 | TRBV19 | . | CASSIRGSGNSPLHF | TGTGCCAGTAGTATCCGTGGCAGCGGAAATTCACCCCTCCACTTT
. | TRBJ1-6 | TRBV5-1 | . | CASSSTEVNSPLHF | TGCGCCAGCAGCTCGACGGAGGTCAATTCACCCCTCCACTTT
. | TRBJ2-3 | TRBV9 | once | CASSVRDYTDTQYF | TGTGCCAGCAGCGTCCGAGACTACACAGATACGCAGTATTTT
TRBD1 | TRBJ1-2 | TRBV5-6 | . | CASSSEGQKGNYYGYTF | TGTGCCAGCAGCTCTGAGGGACAGAAGGGGAACTATTATGGCTACACCTTC
TRBD2 | TRBJ2-1 | TRBV29-1 | . | CSVPKRDYNEQFF | TGCAGCGTTCCGAAGCGGGACTACAATGAGCAGTTCTTC
. | TRBJ1-6 | TRBV12-3/TRBV12-4 | . | CASMRGIQSPLHF | TGTGCCAGTATGAGGGGGATTCAGTCACCCCTCCACTTT
TRBD1 | TRBJ1-2 | TRBV28 | . | CASSLWGARDRGQGGYTF | TGTGCCAGCAGTTTATGGGGTGCCCGGGACAGGGGGCAGGGTGGCTACACCTTC
. | TRBJ1-6 | TRBV19 | once | CASSDLARDLRSPLHF | TGTGCCAGTAGTGACTTGGCTCGGGATCTGAGATCACCCCTCCACTTT
TRBD1 | TRBJ2-5 | TRBV29-1 | . | CSQGLGGTETQYF | TGCAGCCAAGGATTAGGGGGCACTGAGACCCAGTACTTC
. | TRBJ2-3 | TRBV27 | . | CASIGQFEGEDTQYF | TGTGCCAGCATCGGACAGTTCGAAGGGGAAGATACGCAGTATTTT
. | TRBJ2-7 | TRBV9 | . | CASSEGLGSYEQYF | TGTGCCAGCAGCGAGGGACTCGGATCCTACGAGCAGTACTTC
. | TRBJ1-6 | TRBV28 | few | CASSPLTGFLPNSPLHF | TGTGCCAGCAGTCCGCTTACAGGGTTTCTGCCTAATTCACCCCTCCACTTT
. | TRBJ1-2 | TRBV7-9 | . | CASSVPQGSNYGYTF | TGTGCCAGCAGCGTTCCACAGGGTTCTAACTATGGCTACACCTTC
TRBD1 | TRBJ1-5 | TRBV19 | once | CASSTTGSGQPQHF | TGTGCCAGTAGTACGACAGGGAGTGGCCAGCCCCAGCATTTT
. | TRBJ2-5 | TRBV7-9 | . | CASSPLNGLLETQYF | TGTGCCAGCAGCCCCTTAAACGGACTTCTCGAGACCCAGTACTTC
. | TRBJ2-1 | TRBV6-1 | . | CASSEAHGNEQFF | TGTGCCAGCAGTGAAGCCCACGGGAATGAGCAGTTCTTC
. | TRBJ2-3 | TRBV11-2 | . | CASSLVGWRRSDTQYF | TGTGCCAGCAGCTTAGTGGGGTGGAGGAGATCAGATACGCAGTATTTT
TRBD1 | TRBJ1-5 | TRBV27 | . | CASKRTGLNQPQHF | TGTGCCAGCAAGAGGACAGGCCTCAATCAGCCCCAGCATTTT
TRBD2 | TRBJ2-1 | TRBV2 | . | CASSLGLAGGFDEQFF | TGTGCCAGCAGTTTGGGGCTAGCGGGAGGGTTCGATGAGCAGTTCTTC
TRBD1 | TRBJ2-7 | TRBV5-1 | few | CASSFGTGYEQYF | TGCGCCAGCAGCTTTGGGACAGGCTACGAGCAGTACTTC
TRBD1 | TRBJ1-1 | TRBV7-2 | . | CASSLGQGVNTEAFF | TGTGCCAGCAGCTTAGGACAGGGGGTCAACACTGAAGCTTTCTTT
TRBD1 | TRBJ2-7 | TRBV6-2/TRBV6-3 | . | CASSANPGQGYSSYEQYF | TGTGCCAGCAGTGCAAATCCGGGACAGGGCTACAGCTCCTACGAGCAGTACTTC
. | TRBJ1-2 | TRBV6-1 | . | CASSEHGGNYGYTF | TGTGCCAGCAGTGAACACGGCGGTAACTATGGCTACACCTTC